This is a list of T cell receptor beta chains from one sample in a study of neoadjuvant nivolumab and ipilimumab in lung cancer. Sequenced by immunoSEQ multiplex PCR; TCRdb stores in-frame clones only, minus some. The data hold fewer than 25,000 clones, with more than 65% observed a single time. The sequencing here drew on peripheral blood, taken before neoadjuvant nivolumab, alone or with ipilimumab. These receptors were taken from an adult with non-small cell lung cancer. Both conserved end residues are part of each CDR3. Each record gives: J gene, D gene, V gene, clone size, CDR3 DNA, CDR3 protein. The D gene is left open where the match is weak. The listing skips clone size in some rows; elsewhere it reads once, few, many or a size class.

J gene: TRBJ2-1
D gene: TRBD2
V gene: TRBV14
clone size: once
CDR3 DNA: TGTGCCAGCAGCCAAATTAGCAGCGGGAGGGCCGGTGAGCAGTTCTTC
CDR3 protein: CASSQISSGRAGEQFF

J gene: TRBJ2-4
D gene: TRBD1
V gene: TRBV11-3
clone size: .
CDR3 DNA: TGTGCCAGCAGCCCCAGTCGGACAGGGCAAGCCAAAAACATTCAGTACTTC
CDR3 protein: CASSPSRTGQAKNIQYF

J gene: TRBJ2-2
D gene: .
V gene: TRBV27
clone size: .
CDR3 DNA: TGTGCCAGCAGTTTAAACAACGCCGGGGAGCTGTTTTTT
CDR3 protein: CASSLNNAGELFF

J gene: TRBJ1-4
D gene: .
V gene: TRBV18
clone size: once
CDR3 DNA: TGTGCCAGCTCACTTGAGGGGGGGACGGCTGAAAAACTGTTTTTT
CDR3 protein: CASSLEGGTAEKLFF

J gene: TRBJ1-5
D gene: .
V gene: TRBV7-9
clone size: .
CDR3 DNA: TGTGCCAGCAGCTTGCAGTATCAGCCCCAGCATTTT
CDR3 protein: CASSLQYQPQHF

J gene: TRBJ1-1
D gene: .
V gene: TRBV6-1
clone size: few
CDR3 DNA: TGTGCCAGCAGTGTAACGTGGCAAGCTTTCTTT
CDR3 protein: CASSVTWQAFF

J gene: TRBJ1-3
D gene: .
V gene: TRBV7-2
clone size: .
CDR3 DNA: TGTGCCAGCAGCGCGACGGGGATGGGAAACACCATATATTTT
CDR3 protein: CASSATGMGNTIYF

J gene: TRBJ2-2
D gene: TRBD2
V gene: TRBV4-1
clone size: .
CDR3 DNA: TGCGCCAGCAGCCAAGGCGGGAGGGCTCCGAACACCGGGGAGCTGTTTTTT
CDR3 protein: CASSQGGRAPNTGELFF

J gene: TRBJ1-2
D gene: .
V gene: TRBV7-2
clone size: few
CDR3 DNA: TGTGCCAGCAGCCCCCACCCAACGGGCGCCTATGGCTACACCTTC
CDR3 protein: CASSPHPTGAYGYTF

J gene: TRBJ2-1
D gene: .
V gene: TRBV28
clone size: .
CDR3 DNA: TGTGCCAGCAGTTTTTTGCAGAATAACAATGAGCAGTTCTTC
CDR3 protein: CASSFLQNNNEQFF

J gene: TRBJ2-1
D gene: TRBD2
V gene: TRBV7-9
clone size: once
CDR3 DNA: TGTGCCAGCAGCTTAGCCTTAGCGGGGACCTACAATGAGCAGTTCTTC
CDR3 protein: CASSLALAGTYNEQFF

J gene: TRBJ1-2
D gene: .
V gene: TRBV5-5
clone size: .
CDR3 DNA: TGTGCCAGCAGCCCGCGCCCTGACGGCTCCTATGGCTACACCTTC
CDR3 protein: CASSPRPDGSYGYTF

J gene: TRBJ2-7
D gene: .
V gene: TRBV28
clone size: medium-sized
CDR3 DNA: TGTGCCAGCACTCCAGGATCGTACGAGCAGTACTTC
CDR3 protein: CASTPGSYEQYF

J gene: TRBJ2-5
D gene: TRBD2
V gene: TRBV29-1
clone size: .
CDR3 DNA: TGCAGCGGCGGACTAGCGGGAGGAGAGACCCAGTACTTC
CDR3 protein: CSGGLAGGETQYF

J gene: TRBJ2-1
D gene: TRBD1
V gene: TRBV9
clone size: .
CDR3 DNA: TGTGCCAGCAGCGTAGGCGGAGGGACAGGGGCCTACAATGAGCAGTTCTTC
CDR3 protein: CASSVGGGTGAYNEQFF

J gene: TRBJ2-5
D gene: .
V gene: TRBV7-7
clone size: .
CDR3 DNA: TGTGCTAGCAGCTTATTAGGCAGGGGAGGAGAGACCCAGTACTTC
CDR3 protein: CASSLLGRGGETQYF

J gene: TRBJ1-1
D gene: .
V gene: TRBV19
clone size: .
CDR3 DNA: TGTGCCAGTAGTATCTGGACCCTGAACACTGAAGCTTTCTTT
CDR3 protein: CASSIWTLNTEAFF

J gene: TRBJ2-3
D gene: .
V gene: TRBV5-1
clone size: .
CDR3 DNA: TGCGCCAGCAGCTTCAAGCGGGATACGCAGTATTTT
CDR3 protein: CASSFKRDTQYF

J gene: TRBJ2-5
D gene: .
V gene: TRBV30
clone size: few
CDR3 DNA: TGTGCCTGGAACCCCCTAGACTCCGGGGAGACCCAGTACTTC
CDR3 protein: CAWNPLDSGETQYF

J gene: TRBJ2-1
D gene: TRBD2
V gene: TRBV11-2
clone size: .
CDR3 DNA: TGTGCCAGCAGCCGCGGGACTAGCGGCGGTGAGCAGTTCTTC
CDR3 protein: CASSRGTSGGEQFF

J gene: TRBJ1-2
D gene: .
V gene: TRBV9
clone size: few
CDR3 DNA: TGTGCCAGCAGCGTCCAGACAGTACCAAACTATGGCTACACCTTC
CDR3 protein: CASSVQTVPNYGYTF

J gene: TRBJ1-2
D gene: .
V gene: TRBV11-3
clone size: .
CDR3 DNA: TGTGCCAGCAGCTTACAGGGGACGGATGGCTACACCTTC
CDR3 protein: CASSLQGTDGYTF

J gene: TRBJ2-3
D gene: .
V gene: TRBV27
clone size: .
CDR3 DNA: TGTGCCAGCAGTAAAGGAGGTACGCAGTATTTT
CDR3 protein: CASSKGGTQYF

J gene: TRBJ2-5
D gene: .
V gene: TRBV11-2
clone size: .
CDR3 DNA: TGTGCCAGCAGCCTAAGGGAGACCCAGTACTTC
CDR3 protein: CASSLRETQYF